This T cell receptor beta chain was identified during a study of T-cell memory formation after mild COVID-19. Unmatched junction bases numbered 4, after V lost 3 bases and J lost 6 bases. The length of the CDR3 is 14 residues. The germline CDR1 and CDR2 sequences are SGDLS and YYNGEE. A single record per CDR3 protein comes from TCRdb applying MiXCR to the 5' RACE reads. Of about 270,000 distinct CDR3 sequences in the sample, 15% to 20% were seen once. This clonotype has a single count. The sequence was obtained from a man aged 18 to 30 who had mild COVID-19 (a few samples of this study predate the infection). Cell type and time point are not known. Sequencing was done on a sample of PBMCs or a T cell subset sorted from them (not recorded which). The rearrangement joins TRBV9 to TRBJ2-1, with 9 bases that match TRBD1. The CDR3 protein is CASSEQGAGNEQFF. Here the CDR3 DNA reads TGTGCCAGCAGCGAACAGGGGGCAGGCAATGAGCAGTTCTTC.